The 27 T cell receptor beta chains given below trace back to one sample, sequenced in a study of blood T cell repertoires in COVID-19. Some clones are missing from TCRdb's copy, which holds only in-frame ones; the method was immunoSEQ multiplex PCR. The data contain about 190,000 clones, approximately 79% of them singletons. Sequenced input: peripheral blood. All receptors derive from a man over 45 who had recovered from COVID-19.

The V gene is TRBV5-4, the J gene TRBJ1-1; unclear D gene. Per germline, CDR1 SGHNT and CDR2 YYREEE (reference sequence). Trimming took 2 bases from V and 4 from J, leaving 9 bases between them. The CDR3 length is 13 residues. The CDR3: CASSFSGSTEAFF. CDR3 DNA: TGTGCCAGCAGCTTTTCGGGGAGCACTGAAGCTTTCTTT.

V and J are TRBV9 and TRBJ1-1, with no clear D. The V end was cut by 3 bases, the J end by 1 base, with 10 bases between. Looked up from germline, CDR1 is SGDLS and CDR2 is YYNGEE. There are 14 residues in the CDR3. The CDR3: CASSATLPNTEAFF. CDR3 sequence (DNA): TGTGCCAGCAGCGCGACTCTCCCGAACACTGAAGCTTTCTTT.

The CDR3 DNA sequence: TGTGCCAGCAGCCCTATGGACAATGAGCAGTTCTTC. This translates into CASSPMDNEQFF. This chain joins TRBV3-1 (or the pseudogene TRBV3-2) and TRBJ2-1, with unresolved D. The CDR3 has 12 residues. The V and J ends lost 4 bases and 5 bases respectively, with 6 bases between them. The V gene's germline CDR1 is LGHDT and CDR2 YNNKEL (reference sequence).

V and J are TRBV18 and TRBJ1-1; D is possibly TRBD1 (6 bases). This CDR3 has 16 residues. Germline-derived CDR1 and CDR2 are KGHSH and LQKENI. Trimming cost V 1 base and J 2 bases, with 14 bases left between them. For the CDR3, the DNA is TGTGCCAGCTCACCACAACTCTGGACAGAAAACACTGAAGCTTTCTTT. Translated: CASSPQLWTENTEAFF.

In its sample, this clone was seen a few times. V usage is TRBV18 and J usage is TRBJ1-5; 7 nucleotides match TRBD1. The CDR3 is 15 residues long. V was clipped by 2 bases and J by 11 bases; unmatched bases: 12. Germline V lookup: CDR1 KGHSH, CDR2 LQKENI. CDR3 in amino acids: CASSPLGQKSQAQHF. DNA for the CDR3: TGTGCCAGCTCACCATTGGGACAGAAGTCCCAGGCCCAGCATTTT.

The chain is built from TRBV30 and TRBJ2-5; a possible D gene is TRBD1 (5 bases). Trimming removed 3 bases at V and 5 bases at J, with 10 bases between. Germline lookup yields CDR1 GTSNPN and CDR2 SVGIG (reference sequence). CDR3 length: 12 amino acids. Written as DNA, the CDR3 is TGTGCCTGGAGATTCAGGGTGGAGACCCAGTACTTC. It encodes CAWRFRVETQYF.

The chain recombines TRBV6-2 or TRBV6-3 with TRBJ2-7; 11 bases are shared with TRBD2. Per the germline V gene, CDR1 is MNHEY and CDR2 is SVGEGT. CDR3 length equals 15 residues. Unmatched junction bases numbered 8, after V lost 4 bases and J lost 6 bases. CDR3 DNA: TGTGCCAGCAGTTTCGCTAGCGGGGGGATCGGCGAGCAGTACTTC. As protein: CASSFASGGIGEQYF.

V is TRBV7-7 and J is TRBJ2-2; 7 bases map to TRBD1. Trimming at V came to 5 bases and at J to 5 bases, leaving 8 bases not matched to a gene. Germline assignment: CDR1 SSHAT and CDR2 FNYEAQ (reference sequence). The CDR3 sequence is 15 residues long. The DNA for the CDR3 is TGTGCCAGCAGCGCTAGACAGGGCCTAACCGGGGAGCTGTTTTTT. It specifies CASSARQGLTGELFF.

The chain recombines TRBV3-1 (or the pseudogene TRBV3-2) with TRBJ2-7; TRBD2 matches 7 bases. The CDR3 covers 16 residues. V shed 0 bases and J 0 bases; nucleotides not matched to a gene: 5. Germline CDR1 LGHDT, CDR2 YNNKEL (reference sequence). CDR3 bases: TGTGCCAGCAGCCAAGATGGGGGGGTGAGCTCCTACGAGCAGTACTTC. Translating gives CASSQDGGVSSYEQYF.

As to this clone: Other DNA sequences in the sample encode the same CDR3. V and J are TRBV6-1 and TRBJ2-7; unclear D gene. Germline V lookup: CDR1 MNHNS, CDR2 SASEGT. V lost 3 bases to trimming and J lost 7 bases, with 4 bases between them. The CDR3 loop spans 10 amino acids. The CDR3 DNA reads TGTGCCAGCAGTGAGCGGGAGCAGTACTTC. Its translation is CASSEREQYF.

DNA for the CDR3: TGTGCCAGCAGCCTATCTACCTCCTACGAGCAGTACTTC. It yields the protein CASSLSTSYEQYF. The rearrangement uses TRBV7-9 and TRBJ2-7, with no clear D. CDR3 length: 13 amino acids. The germline gives CDR1 SEHNR, CDR2 FQNEAQ (reference sequence). The V end was cut by 5 bases, the J end by 0 bases, with 8 bases between.

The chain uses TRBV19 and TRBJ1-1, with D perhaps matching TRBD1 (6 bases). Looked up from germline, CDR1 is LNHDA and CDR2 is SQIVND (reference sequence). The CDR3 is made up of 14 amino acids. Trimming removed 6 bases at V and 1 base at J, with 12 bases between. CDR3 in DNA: TGTGCCAGTAGGTCACAGGGACGGAACACTGAAGCTTTCTTT. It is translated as CASRSQGRNTEAFF.

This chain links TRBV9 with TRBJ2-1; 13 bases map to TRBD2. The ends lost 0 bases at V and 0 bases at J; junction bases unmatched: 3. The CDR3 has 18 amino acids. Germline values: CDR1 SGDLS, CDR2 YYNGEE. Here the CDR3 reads CASSVGTSGSFSYNEQFF. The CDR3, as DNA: TGTGCCAGCAGCGTAGGGACTAGCGGGAGCTTCTCCTACAATGAGCAGTTCTTC.

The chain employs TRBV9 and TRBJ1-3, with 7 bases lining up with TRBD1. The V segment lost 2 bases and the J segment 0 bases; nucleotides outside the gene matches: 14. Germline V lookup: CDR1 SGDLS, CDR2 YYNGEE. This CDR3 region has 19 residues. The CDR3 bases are TGTGCCAGCAGCGTGGGGACAGCGTCGAATTCATACTCTGGAAACACCATATATTTT. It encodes CASSVGTASNSYSGNTIYF.

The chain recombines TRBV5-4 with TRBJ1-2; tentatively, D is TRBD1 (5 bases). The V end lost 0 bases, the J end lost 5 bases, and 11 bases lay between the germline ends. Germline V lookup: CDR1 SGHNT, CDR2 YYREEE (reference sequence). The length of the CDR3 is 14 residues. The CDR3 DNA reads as TGTGCCAGCAGCTTGGCAGGGCGAGGTTATGGCTACACCTTC. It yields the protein CASSLAGRGYGYTF. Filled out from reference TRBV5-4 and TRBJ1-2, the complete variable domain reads ETGVTQSPTHLIKTRGQQVTLRCSSQSGHNTVSWYQQALGQGPQFIFQYYREEENGRGNFPPRFSGLQFPNYSSELNVNALELDDSALYLCASSLAGRGYGYTFGSGTRLTVV.

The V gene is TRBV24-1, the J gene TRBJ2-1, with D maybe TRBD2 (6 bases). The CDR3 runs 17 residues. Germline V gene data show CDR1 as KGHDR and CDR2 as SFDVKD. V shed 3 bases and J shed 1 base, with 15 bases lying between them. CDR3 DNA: TGTGCCACCAGTGATGTCTCTAGCGAACTTTCCTACAATGAGCAGTTCTTC. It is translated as CATSDVSSELSYNEQFF.

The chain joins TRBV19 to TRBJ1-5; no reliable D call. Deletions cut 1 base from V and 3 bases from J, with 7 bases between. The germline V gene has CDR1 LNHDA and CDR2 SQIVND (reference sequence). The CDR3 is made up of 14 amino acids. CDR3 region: CASSIGHNNQPQHF. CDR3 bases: TGTGCCAGTAGTATAGGACACAACAATCAGCCCCAGCATTTT.

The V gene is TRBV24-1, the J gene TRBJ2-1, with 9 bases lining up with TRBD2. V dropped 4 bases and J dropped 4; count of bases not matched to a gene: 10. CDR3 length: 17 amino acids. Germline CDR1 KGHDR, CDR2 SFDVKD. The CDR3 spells CATSEGLAGVGYNEQFF. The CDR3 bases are TGTGCCACCAGTGAAGGGTTAGCGGGAGTCGGTTACAATGAGCAGTTCTTC.

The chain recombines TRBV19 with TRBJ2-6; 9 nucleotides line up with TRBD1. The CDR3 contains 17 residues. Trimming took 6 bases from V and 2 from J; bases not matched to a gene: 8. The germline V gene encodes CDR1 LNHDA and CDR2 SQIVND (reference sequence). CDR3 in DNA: TGTGCCAGTAGCCCGGGACAGGGTATCGCTGGGGCCAACGTCCTGACTTTC. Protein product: CASSPGQGIAGANVLTF.

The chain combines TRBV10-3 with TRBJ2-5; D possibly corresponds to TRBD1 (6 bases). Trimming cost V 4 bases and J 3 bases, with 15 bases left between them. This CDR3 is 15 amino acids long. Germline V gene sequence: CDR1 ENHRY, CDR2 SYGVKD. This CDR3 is CAISGGRGSKETQYF. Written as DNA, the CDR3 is TGTGCCATCAGTGGCGGTAGGGGGTCGAAAGAGACCCAGTACTTC.

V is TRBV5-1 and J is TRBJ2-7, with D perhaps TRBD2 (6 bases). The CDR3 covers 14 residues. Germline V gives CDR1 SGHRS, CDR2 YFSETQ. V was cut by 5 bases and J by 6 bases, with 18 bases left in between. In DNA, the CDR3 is TGCGCCAGCAGTTTTTTCGTGGGAGGCTCCGAGCAGTACTTC. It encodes CASSFFVGGSEQYF.

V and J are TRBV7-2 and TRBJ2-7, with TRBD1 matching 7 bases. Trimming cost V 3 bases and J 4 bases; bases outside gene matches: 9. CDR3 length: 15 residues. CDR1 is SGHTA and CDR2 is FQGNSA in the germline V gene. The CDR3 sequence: CASSLTTGFNYEQYF. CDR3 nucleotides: TGTGCCAGCAGCTTGACGACAGGGTTTAATTACGAGCAGTACTTC.

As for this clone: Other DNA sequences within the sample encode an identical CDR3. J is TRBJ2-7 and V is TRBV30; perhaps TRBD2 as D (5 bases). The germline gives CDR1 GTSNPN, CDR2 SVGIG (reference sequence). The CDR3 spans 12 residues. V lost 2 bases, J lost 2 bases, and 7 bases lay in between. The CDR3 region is CAWSSGPYEQYF. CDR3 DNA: TGTGCCTGGAGTAGCGGACCCTACGAGCAGTACTTC. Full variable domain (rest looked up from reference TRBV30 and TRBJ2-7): SQTIHQWPATLVQPVGSPLSLECTVEGTSNPNLYWYRQAAGRGLQLLFYSVGIGQISSEVPQNLSASRPQDRQFILSSKKLLLSDSGFYLCAWSSGPYEQYFGPGTRLTVT.

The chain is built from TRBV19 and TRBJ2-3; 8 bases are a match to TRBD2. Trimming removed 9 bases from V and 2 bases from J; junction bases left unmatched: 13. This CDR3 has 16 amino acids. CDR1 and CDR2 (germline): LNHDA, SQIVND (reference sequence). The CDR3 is CASRRGAGGFTDTQYF. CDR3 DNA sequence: TGTGCCAGCAGACGGGGCGCGGGGGGCTTCACAGATACGCAGTATTTT.

CDR3 nucleotide sequence: TGTGCCAGCAGCGTACTATCTTCTAGCTCCGAGCAGTACTTC. It yields the protein CASSVLSSSSEQYF. This chain connects TRBV9 to TRBJ2-7, with D possibly being TRBD2 (5 bases). The germline V gene has CDR1 SGDLS and CDR2 YYNGEE. The length of the CDR3 is 14 residues. V lost 1 base to trimming and J lost 6 bases, with 14 bases between them.

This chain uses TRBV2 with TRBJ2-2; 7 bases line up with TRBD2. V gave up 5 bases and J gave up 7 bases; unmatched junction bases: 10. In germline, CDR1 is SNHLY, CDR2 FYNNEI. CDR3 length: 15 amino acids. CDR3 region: CASSTQGGASGELFF. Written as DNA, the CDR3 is TGTGCCAGCAGTACTCAGGGAGGGGCAAGCGGGGAGCTGTTTTTT.

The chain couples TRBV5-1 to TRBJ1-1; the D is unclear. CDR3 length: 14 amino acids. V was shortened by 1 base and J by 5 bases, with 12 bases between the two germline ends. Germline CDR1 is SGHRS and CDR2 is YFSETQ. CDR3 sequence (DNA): TGCGCCAGCAGCTTGAGCGGGGTTACTACTGAAGCTTTCTTT. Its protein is CASSLSGVTTEAFF.